The 31 T cell receptor beta chains presented below share a single source sample, sequenced in a study of metastatic and nonmetastatic thyroid tumors. TCRdb re-called the PCR reads through MiXCR. Of roughly 30,000 clones in the sample, roughly 23% are singletons; the top ten hold about 15%. Each patient went into thyroid surgery without having received any treatment. Sequencing was carried out using blood. All receptors come from a female donor with papillary thyroid cancer or a benign thyroid nodule (not recorded which). Some clones in this sample may be carry-over from other donors' samples.

This clone was found many times. The V and J genes are TRBV18 and TRBJ1-1, with a possible D match to TRBD1 (5 bases). Per the germline V gene, CDR1 is KGHSH and CDR2 is LQKENI. The CDR3 loop spans 16 amino acids. V was pared by 4 bases and J by 4 bases, with 19 bases between. CDR3 sequence: CASSLEAGSLSTEAFF. CDR3 bases: TGTGCCAGCTCACTGGAGGCAGGGAGTCTGAGCACTGAAGCTTTCTTT.

The J gene is TRBJ2-2, the V gene TRBV6-2 or TRBV6-3; D is ambiguous. The CDR3 has 13 amino acids. The V end was cut by 10 bases, the J end by 1 base, with 10 bases between. Germline V gene data show CDR1 as MNHEY and CDR2 as SVGEGT. CDR3 bases: TGTGCCATCCTCACACAGAACACCGGGGAGCTGTTTTTT. Its protein product is CAILTQNTGELFF.

There are many counts of this clone. The chain links TRBV4-3 to TRBJ2-3; 12 nucleotides line up with TRBD2. Per germline, CDR1 LGHNA and CDR2 YSLEER. With 1 base clipped from V and 4 bases from J, the junction kept 12 bases outside the gene matches. CDR3 length equals 19 residues. The CDR3 coding sequence is TGCGCCAGCAGCCAAGGACAGACCGGGACTAGCGGGCCGGCAGATACGCAGTATTTT. Translated: CASSQGQTGTSGPADTQYF.

The J gene is TRBJ1-3, the V gene TRBV5-1; D unresolved. The CDR3 length is 15 residues. Germline V gene sequence: CDR1 SGHRS, CDR2 YFSETQ. The V end was cut by 5 bases, the J end by 0 bases, with 12 bases between. CDR3 region: CASSGVLPSGNTIYF. The CDR3 region has the DNA TGCGCCAGCAGTGGGGTCTTGCCCTCTGGAAACACCATATATTTT.

This clone is medium-sized in the sample. This chain joins TRBV6-1 and TRBJ2-7, with D perhaps TRBD1 (6 bases). The CDR3 runs 14 residues. The germline gives CDR1 MNHNS, CDR2 SASEGT. Trimming removed 7 bases at V and 2 bases at J, with 15 bases between. The CDR3, as DNA: TGTGCCAGCAACTGGGAACAGGGCGCCTACGAGCAGTACTTC. Translating it yields CASNWEQGAYEQYF.

Ten or more counts support this clone. The J gene is TRBJ1-1, the V gene TRBV5-4; 9 bases are shared with TRBD1. Germline lookup yields CDR1 SGHNT and CDR2 YYREEE (reference sequence). CDR3 length: 15 amino acids. With 6 bases clipped from V and 2 bases from J, the junction kept 8 bases outside the gene matches. CDR3: CASTTGGGLNTEAFF. CDR3 bases: TGTGCCAGCACCACAGGGGGCGGGTTAAACACTGAAGCTTTCTTT. The whole variable domain, filled in from reference TRBV5-4 and TRBJ1-1, reads ETGVTQSPTHLIKTRGQQVTLRCSSQSGHNTVSWYQQALGQGPQFIFQYYREEENGRGNFPPRFSGLQFPNYSSELNVNALELDDSALYLCASTTGGGLNTEAFFGQGTRLTVV.

About this clone: The junction shows a germline mismatch at one end, possibly a read error. The chain employs TRBV6-2 or TRBV6-3 and TRBJ1-1; D gene uncertain. The CDR3 length is 8 residues. Germline-derived CDR1 and CDR2 are MNHEY and SVGEGT. CDR3 in DNA: TGTGCCAGCAGTTATGCCGGGTTC. Protein: CASSYAGF.

This clone was picked up many times. The genes are TRBV9 and TRBJ2-5, with 12 bases aligning to TRBD2. Trimming at V came to 7 bases and at J to 4 bases, leaving 8 bases not matched to a gene. The germline CDR1 and CDR2 sequences are SGDLS and YYNGEE. The CDR3 has 15 residues. CDR3 sequence (DNA): TGTGCCAGCGGTGGACCGGGACTAGCGGGAGAGACCCAGTACTTC. Amino acids: CASGGPGLAGETQYF.

This clone has a handful of counts. A read error may account for a junction end that differs from germline. The chain is built from TRBV6-5 and TRBJ1-1; D uncertain. The V gene's germline CDR1 is MNHEY and CDR2 SVGAGI. The CDR3 covers 13 residues. As DNA, the CDR3 is TGTGCCAGCATTTACCTTTATAACACTGAAGCTTTCTTT. It is translated as CASIYLYNTEAFF.

There are many counts of this clone. This chain links TRBV28 with TRBJ1-1; 7 bases line up with TRBD1. There are 14 residues in the CDR3. The germline V gene encodes CDR1 MDHEN and CDR2 SYDVKM. Trimming removed 8 bases from V and 0 bases from J; junction bases left unmatched: 6. The CDR3 bases are TGTGCCAGCGGAGAGGGGGCCATGAACACTGAAGCTTTCTTT. This encodes CASGEGAMNTEAFF.

Note on this clone: Given the absence of the conserved phenylalanine or tryptophan at the CDR3 end, a read error is likely. V gene TRBV14 combines with J gene TRBJ2-5; TRBD2 is a possible D gene (6 bases). V gave up 0 bases and J gave up 2 bases, with 10 bases separating them. The CDR3 has 15 amino acids. Per germline, CDR1 SGHDN and CDR2 FVKESK. DNA of the CDR3: TGTGCCAGCAGCCAAGATGGCCGGGGGCAAGAGACCCAGTACCTC. Translated: CASSQDGRGQETQYL.

The table lists this clone with a few counts. This may come from a read error, since a much larger clone is one base off. Other DNA sequences in this sample translate to the same CDR3. The genes are TRBV29-1 and TRBJ1-1; D is possibly TRBD1 (6 bases). CDR3 length: 11 amino acids. Trimming shortened V by 4 bases and J by 7 bases, and 10 bases separated the two germline ends. Per germline, CDR1 SQVTM and CDR2 ANQGSEA. The chain's CDR3 is CSVGTGIEAFF. The CDR3 coding sequence is TGCAGCGTTGGTACAGGGATTGAAGCTTTCTTT. Based on the CDR3 plus reference TRBV29-1 and TRBJ1-1, the full variable domain is SAVISQKPSRDICQRGTSLTIQCQVDSQVTMMFWYRQQPGQSLTLIATANQGSEATYESGFVIDKFPISRPNLTFSTLTVSNMSPEDSSIYLCSVGTGIEAFFGQGTRLTVV.

This clone has ten or more counts. The V call is TRBV16, the J call TRBJ2-1; maybe TRBD2 (5 bases). The V and J ends lost 4 bases and 0 bases respectively, with 10 bases between them. This CDR3 is built from 15 residues. CDR1 and CDR2 from the germline V gene are KGHSY and FQNENV. For the CDR3, the DNA is TGTGCCAGCAGCCTTAGCGCGAGCTCCTACAATGAGCAGTTCTTC. Its translation is CASSLSASSYNEQFF.

The chain has TRBV20-1 and TRBJ1-6; 7 nucleotides match TRBD1. This CDR3 has 13 residues. CDR1 and CDR2 from the germline V gene are DFQATT and SNEGSKA (reference sequence). Trimming removed 6 bases from V and 10 bases from J; junction bases left unmatched: 9. The CDR3 DNA sequence: TGCAGTGCACGTACAGGGGATGTGTCACCCCTCCACTTT. This translates into CSARTGDVSPLHF.

This clone was observed many times. The rearrangement links TRBV7-8 to TRBJ2-3; D gene uncertain. The CDR3 has 12 amino acids. The germline V and J ends were trimmed by 5 bases and 5 bases, with 8 bases remaining between them. Germline CDR1 is SGHVS and CDR2 is FQNEAQ. The CDR3 protein is CASSVPGDTQYF. In nucleotides, the CDR3 is TGTGCCAGCAGCGTACCCGGAGATACGCAGTATTTT.

The rearrangement links TRBV5-6 to TRBJ2-4; D might be TRBD2 (6 bases). Germline CDR1 SGHDT, CDR2 YYEEEE. CDR3 length equals 14 residues. Between the trimmed V and J ends, which lost 3 bases and 8 bases, there was a span of 15 bases. The CDR3 DNA reads TGTGCCAGCAGCTCGGGCGGGGTGCAGGACATTCAGTACTTC. Translation: CASSSGGVQDIQYF.

This clone was detected many times. The rearrangement joins TRBV19 to TRBJ1-3; D is ambiguous. The CDR3 has 16 amino acids. With 7 bases removed from V and 0 bases from J, the gap between germline ends came to 16 bases. Germline CDR1 is LNHDA and CDR2 is SQIVND (reference sequence). The CDR3, as DNA: TGTGCCAGTATAAACCGCGACCTGAGCTCTGGAAACACCATATATTTT. This translates into CASINRDLSSGNTIYF. Drawing the rest from reference TRBV19 and TRBJ1-3, the complete variable domain is DGGITQSPKYLFRKEGQNVTLSCEQNLNHDAMYWYRQDPGQGLRLIYYSQIVNDFQKGDIAEGYSVSREKKESFPLTVTSAQKNPTAFYLCASINRDLSSGNTIYFGEGSWLTVV.

This clone appeared many times. The chain uses TRBV4-3 and TRBJ2-3; 11 bases match TRBD2. After removal of 4 bases from V and 3 bases from J, the junction contained 0 bases not matched to a gene. The CDR3 has 14 residues. In germline, CDR1 is LGHNA, CDR2 YSLEER. The CDR3 spells CASSRTSGTDTQYF. The CDR3 nucleotides read TGCGCCAGCAGCCGGACTAGCGGGACAGATACGCAGTATTTT.

The chain is built from TRBV30 and TRBJ1-2, with D unresolved. The V gene's germline CDR1 is GTSNPN and CDR2 SVGIG (reference sequence). This CDR3 is 17 amino acids long. Trimming took off 5 bases at V and 0 bases at J, with 22 bases between the two ends. CDR3 bases: TGTGCCTGGTCTGTTTTAAGGTTGGGTCCGGCTAACTATGGCTACACCTTC. As protein: CAWSVLRLGPANYGYTF.

Concerning this clone: One base away lies a much larger clone, so this may be a sequencing read error. The rearrangement joins TRBV12-3 or TRBV12-4 to TRBJ1-4; TRBD1 aligns across 8 bases. This CDR3 has 14 amino acids. Here the CDR3 DNA reads TGTGCCAGCACCAAACAGGGGGACGAAGGAAAACCGTTTTTT. This gives the protein CASTKQGDEGKPFF.

This clone came up a few times. Other nucleotide sequences in the sample specify the same CDR3. The rearrangement links TRBV6-1 to TRBJ1-1, with TRBD1 identical over 7 bases. The germline CDR1 and CDR2 sequences are MNHNS and SASEGT. V trimming: 5 bases; J trimming: 9 bases; junction bases outside the gene matches: 6. The CDR3 sequence is 12 residues long. This CDR3 reads CASSPRTGQAFF. DNA of the CDR3: TGTGCCAGCAGTCCCAGGACAGGTCAAGCTTTCTTT.

Comments on this clone: The junction departs from the called germline gene at one end, perhaps through a read error. The rearrangement links TRBV11-3 to TRBJ2-1; D call uncertain. The CDR3 is 11 amino acids. From germline, CDR1 is SGHNT and CDR2 YENEEA. The CDR3 reads CASSFAPEHFF. In nucleotides, the CDR3 is TGTGCCAGCAGCTTCGCGCCAGAGCACTTCTTC.

This clone was seen a handful of times. CDR3 DNA: TGTGCATCCCGAGCAGGAGAGGCTTCCTACGAGCAGTACTTC. Protein sequence: CASRAGEASYEQYF. J is TRBJ2-7 and V is TRBV10-3; D remains ambiguous. This CDR3 has 14 residues. Looked up from germline, CDR1 is ENHRY and CDR2 is SYGVKD.

Worth noting for this clone: A read error may produce the germline difference seen at one junction end. This chain uses TRBV6-1 with TRBJ1-2; a weak D match, TRBD1 (5 bases). This CDR3 has 13 residues. Germline CDR1 MNHNS, CDR2 SASEGT. The CDR3 DNA reads as TGTGCCAATACCCTCGACAGAGGCTATGGCTACAACTTC. It encodes CANTLDRGYGYNF.

The V call is TRBV27, the J call TRBJ1-1, with a weak D call TRBD1 (5 bases). The V gene's germline CDR1 is MNHEY and CDR2 SMNVEV (reference sequence). This CDR3 is built from 12 residues. With 10 bases removed from V and 3 bases from J, the gap between germline ends came to 12 bases. In DNA form, the CDR3 reads TGTGCCATCGGACACCGGTACACTGAAGCTTTCTTT. Translated, it gives CAIGHRYTEAFF.

The CDR3 is CASSLGQASAYEQYF. The DNA for the CDR3 is TGCGCCAGCAGCTTGGGGCAGGCGTCTGCCTACGAGCAGTACTTC. The V and J genes are TRBV5-1 and TRBJ2-7; D is undetermined. The germline V gene encodes CDR1 SGHRS and CDR2 YFSETQ. The V end was cut by 0 bases, the J end by 2 bases, with 12 bases between. CDR3 length equals 15 residues.

A remark on this clone: Germline and junction disagree at one end, which may indicate a read error. V is TRBV11-2 and J is TRBJ1-3, with 7 bases fitting TRBD1. The CDR3 is 17 residues long. Germline V CDR1 and CDR2: SGHAT, FQNNGV. The CDR3 bases are TGTGCCAGCAGTAGCAAGCAACAGGGGATCGGTGGAAAAACCATATATTTT. Amino acid sequence: CASSSKQQGIGGKTIYF.

This clone was seen ten or more times. This sequence joins TRBV7-2 and TRBJ2-1, with D possibly matching TRBD1 (6 bases). CDR1 and CDR2 (germline): SGHTA, FQGNSA. The CDR3 covers 13 residues. Trimming left V 1 base short and J 7 bases short, with 8 bases between. DNA for the CDR3: TGTGCCAGCAGCTTAGACAGGGCAAATGAGCAGTTCTTC. This codes for CASSLDRANEQFF.

The rearrangement links TRBV7-6 to TRBJ1-6, with D possibly being TRBD1 (5 bases). Germline V CDR1 and CDR2: SGHVS, FNYEAQ. V lost 1 base and J 7 bases, leaving 14 bases between the germline ends. The CDR3 is 16 residues long. Here the CDR3 DNA reads TGTGCCAGCAGCTTAGTAGGAGGGGAGAACAATTCACCCCTCCACTTT. Protein sequence: CASSLVGGENNSPLHF.

In its sample, this clone was seen many times. This chain joins TRBV6-1 and TRBJ2-2, with no clear D. The V end was cut by 7 bases, the J end by 0 bases, with 18 bases between. The germline CDR1 and CDR2 sequences are MNHNS and SASEGT. The CDR3 contains 17 residues. The CDR3 sequence: CASNQNPHSTNTGELFF. The CDR3 nucleotides are TGTGCCAGCAATCAAAACCCCCATTCAACGAACACCGGGGAGCTGTTTTTT.

This clone was seen a few times. A read error is possible here, since a much larger clone lies one base away. Other DNA variants within this sample encode the same CDR3. The chain combines TRBV6-1 with TRBJ2-5; unclear D gene. The CDR3 contains 13 residues. Germline assignment: CDR1 MNHNS and CDR2 SASEGT. V was shortened by 0 bases and J by 7 bases, with 9 bases between the two germline ends. The CDR3 loop reads CASSEAVLGTQYF. The CDR3 bases are TGTGCCAGCAGTGAAGCTGTACTGGGGACCCAGTACTTC.